The T cell receptor (beta chain) under discussion was sequenced for a study of Ad26.COV2.S vaccination and SARS-CoV-2 variants. Study at large: The trial was COV1001 and the donor's arm was Ad26.COV2.S. Intramuscular Ad26.COV2.S at 5x10^10 or 1x10^11 viral particles. Notes on the study in general: Reportedly, spike-specific CD8+ and CD4+ T cell responses achieved substantial breadth once vaccination had taken place. Placebo and vaccine recipients had non-spike TCR breadth that was similar.

As to treatment: around 19 received Ad26.COV2.S at low or high dose, single or two shots; 5 received placebo; per-sample allocation not given. At day 63 after the first vaccine or placebo injection, samples were drawn. CDR1 and CDR2 (germline): SGHAT, FQDESV (reference sequence). This CDR3 has 16 amino acids. V dropped 5 bases and J dropped 2; count of bases not matched to a gene: 4. Comments on this clone: No antigen is known for it.

Sequencing was performed with immunoSEQ multiplex PCR; in TCRdb, only in-frame clones are kept and a portion is missing. Of over 400,000 clones detected, roughly nine tenths appear once; the ten largest clones hold approximately 2.5%. V is TRBV11-1 and J is TRBJ2-6, with 9 bases matching TRBD2. This clonotype originated in a person aged 18 to 59 who received the Ad26.COV2.S COVID-19 vaccine or a placebo. Source: peripheral blood, taken in a trial of Ad26.COV2.S vaccine versus placebo. The CDR3 DNA is TGTGCCAGCAGCCTCAGCGGGAGGACTGGGGCCAACGTCCTGACTTTC. Translation gives CASSLSGRTGANVLTF.